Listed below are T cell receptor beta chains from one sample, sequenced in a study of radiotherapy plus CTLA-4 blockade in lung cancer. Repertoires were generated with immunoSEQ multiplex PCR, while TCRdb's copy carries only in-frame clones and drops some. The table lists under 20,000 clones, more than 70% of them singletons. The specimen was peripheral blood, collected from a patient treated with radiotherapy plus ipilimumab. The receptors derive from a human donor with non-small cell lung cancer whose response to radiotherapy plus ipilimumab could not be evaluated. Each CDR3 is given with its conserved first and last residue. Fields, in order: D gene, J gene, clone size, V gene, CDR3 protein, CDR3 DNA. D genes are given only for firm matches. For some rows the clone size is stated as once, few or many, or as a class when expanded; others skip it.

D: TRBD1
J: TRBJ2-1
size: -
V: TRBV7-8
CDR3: CASSLVLGQGYFNNEQFF
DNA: TGTGCCAGCAGCTTAGTACTGGGACAGGGATACTTTAACAATGAGCAGTTCTTC

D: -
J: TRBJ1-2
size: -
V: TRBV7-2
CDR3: CASSTPRGFMDGYTF
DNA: TGTGCCAGCAGCACACCTAGGGGGTTTATGGATGGCTACACCTTC

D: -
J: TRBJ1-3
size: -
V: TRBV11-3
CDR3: CASSLSGTGGNTIYF
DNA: TGTGCCAGCAGCTTAAGTGGAACAGGTGGAAACACCATATATTTT

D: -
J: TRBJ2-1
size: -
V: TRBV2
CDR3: CASSGRGTYNEQFF
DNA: TGTGCCAGCAGTGGTCGGGGGACCTACAATGAGCAGTTCTTC

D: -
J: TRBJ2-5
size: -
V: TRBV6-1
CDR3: CASSRRTVSQETQYF
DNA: TGTGCCAGCAGTCGGAGGACAGTCTCGCAAGAGACCCAGTACTTC

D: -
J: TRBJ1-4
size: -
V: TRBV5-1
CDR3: CASSRDFNEKLFF
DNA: TGCGCCAGCAGTCGGGATTTTAATGAAAAACTGTTTTTT

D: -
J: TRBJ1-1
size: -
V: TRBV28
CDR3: CASSPLFDTEAFF
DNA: TGTGCCAGCAGTCCACTTTTTGACACTGAAGCTTTCTTT

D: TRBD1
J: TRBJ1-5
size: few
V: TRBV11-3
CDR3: CASSRGTGRIQPQHF
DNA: TGTGCCAGCAGTCGAGGGACAGGGAGAATACAGCCCCAGCATTTT

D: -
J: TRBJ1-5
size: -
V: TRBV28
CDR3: CASSLSWLGNQPQHF
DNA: TGTGCCAGCAGTTTGAGCTGGCTCGGGAATCAGCCCCAGCATTTT

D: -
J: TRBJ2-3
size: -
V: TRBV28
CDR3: CASSLSTRSDTQYF
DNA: TGTGCCAGCAGTTTGTCCACGCGCTCGGATACGCAGTATTTT

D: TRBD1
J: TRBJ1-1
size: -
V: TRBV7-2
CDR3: CASSYTGTANTEAFF
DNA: TGTGCCAGCAGCTATACCGGGACAGCGAACACTGAAGCTTTCTTT

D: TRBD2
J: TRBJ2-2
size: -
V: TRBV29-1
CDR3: CSVVASGGIHTGELFF
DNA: TGCAGCGTTGTCGCTAGCGGGGGGATCCACACCGGGGAGCTGTTTTTT

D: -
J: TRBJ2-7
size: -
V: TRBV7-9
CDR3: CASSPGWEQYF
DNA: TGTGCCAGCAGCCCGGGGTGGGAGCAGTACTTC

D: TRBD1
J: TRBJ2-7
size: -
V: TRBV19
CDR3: CASSIGQGGYEQYF
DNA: TGTGCCAGTAGTATAGGACAGGGGGGCTACGAGCAGTACTTC

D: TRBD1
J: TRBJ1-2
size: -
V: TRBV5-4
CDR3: CASSFGQGDYGYTF
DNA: TGTGCCAGCAGCTTCGGACAGGGGGACTATGGCTACACCTTC

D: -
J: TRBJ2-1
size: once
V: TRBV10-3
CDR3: CAIREEGGRNNEQFF
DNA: TGTGCCATCAGGGAGGAAGGGGGACGTAACAATGAGCAGTTCTTC

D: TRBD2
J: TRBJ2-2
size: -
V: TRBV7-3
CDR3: CASSPQRGLFTGELFF
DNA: TGTGCCAGCAGCCCCCAGCGGGGACTCTTCACCGGGGAGCTGTTTTTT

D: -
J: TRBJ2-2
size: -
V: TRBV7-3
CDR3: CASSTGTTNTGELFF
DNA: TGTGCCAGCAGCACAGGGACTACGAACACCGGGGAGCTGTTTTTT

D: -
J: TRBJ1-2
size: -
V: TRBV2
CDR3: CASSEGRGSYGYTF
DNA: TGTGCCAGCAGTGAAGGCAGGGGCTCTTATGGCTACACCTTC

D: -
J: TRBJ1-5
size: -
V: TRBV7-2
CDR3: CASSYGGREPQHF
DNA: TGTGCCAGCAGCTATGGAGGGCGGGAGCCCCAGCATTTT

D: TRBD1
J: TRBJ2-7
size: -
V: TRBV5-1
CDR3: CASSFVGAGQGHYEQYF
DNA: TGCGCCAGCAGCTTTGTCGGGGCGGGACAGGGTCACTACGAGCAGTACTTC

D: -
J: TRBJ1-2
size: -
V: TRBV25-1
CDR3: CASSDSDRNYGYTF
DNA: TGTGCCAGCAGTGATTCCGACAGAAACTATGGCTACACCTTC